This record covers a single TCR beta chain. Its specificity is unknown. Clones were read by immunoSEQ multiplex PCR, and TCRdb kept only the in-frame ones, dropping some. The sample holds about 1 million clones, under 80% seen once. The sample belongs to a study of shared clonotypes between healthy human individuals. The study, taken as a whole, reports: Although depth was large, rarefaction showed that sequencing of the sorted subsets was incomplete.

The CDR3 length is 13 residues. Deletions cut 3 bases from V and 12 bases from J, with 15 bases between. The germline CDR1 and CDR2 sequences are SGHTA and FQGTGA. CD4+ cells yielded CD45RA+ naive and CD45RA-negative memory subsets. Sequencing was done on a sample of memory CD4+ T cells sorted from blood. Subset noted: CD45RA-negative fraction. This sequence joins TRBV7-3 and TRBJ2-1, with a possible D match to TRBD2 (5 bases). The TCR was taken from a man aged 18 to 30 in good health. The CDR3 sequence: CASSLESGSGQFF. The CDR3 region has the DNA TGTGCCAGCAGCTTGGAATCGGGATCGGGGCAGTTCTTC.